This T cell receptor beta chain derives from a study of T cell changes during pregnancy in multiple sclerosis. Trimming removed 1 base at V and 3 bases at J, with 15 bases between. Germline V lookup: CDR1 KGHSH, CDR2 LQKENI. This CDR3 region has 16 residues. Using immunoSEQ multiplex PCR, the repertoire was profiled, and TCRdb retains in-frame clones only, with some absent. The sample comprises 64,000 or so clones, around 92% of which are singletons, and about 2.5% rests with the top ten. The genes are TRBV18 and TRBJ1-2; no reliable D call. The source material was peripheral blood, sampled in the first trimester of pregnancy. The source is a female donor with multiple sclerosis, enrolled in a pregnancy study. The CDR3 DNA is TGTGCCAGCTCACCACGGCAGGCCGACCAATACTATGGCTACACCTTC. It encodes CASSPRQADQYYGYTF.